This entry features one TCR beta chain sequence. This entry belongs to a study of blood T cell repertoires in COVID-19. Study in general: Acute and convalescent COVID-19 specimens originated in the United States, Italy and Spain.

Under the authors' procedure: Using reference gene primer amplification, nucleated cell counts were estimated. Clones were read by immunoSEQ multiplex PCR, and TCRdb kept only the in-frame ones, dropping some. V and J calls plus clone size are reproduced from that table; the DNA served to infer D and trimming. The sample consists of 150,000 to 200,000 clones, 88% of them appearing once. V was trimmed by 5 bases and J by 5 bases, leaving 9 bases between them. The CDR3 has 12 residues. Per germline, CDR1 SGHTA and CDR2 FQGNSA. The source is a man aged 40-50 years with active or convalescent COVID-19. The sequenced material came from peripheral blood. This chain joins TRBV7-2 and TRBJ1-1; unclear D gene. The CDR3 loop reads CASSNPQTEAFF. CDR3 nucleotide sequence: TGTGCCAGCAGCAACCCCCAGACTGAAGCTTTCTTT.